This TCR beta chain derives from a study of blood T cell repertoires in COVID-19. Individuals aged about 18 to 100 years were recruited from fewer than 30 US areas. Sequencing used immunoSEQ multiplex PCR; TCRdb keeps in-frame clones, though not all of them. The sample shows over 200,000 clones, 70% to 85% of them seen only once. The TCR was taken from a man aged 60 to 69 who had recovered from COVID-19. Sequencing was done on a sample of PBMCs or T cells enriched from blood (not recorded which).

In nucleotides, the CDR3 is TGTGCCAGCAGCCGGGGACTAGCGGGGTCCTACGAGCAGTACTTC. Protein: CASSRGLAGSYEQYF. V usage is TRBV6-6 and J usage is TRBJ2-7, with 13 nucleotides matching TRBD2. The CDR3 extends over 15 amino acids. J lost 1 base, V lost 6 bases, and 3 bases had no gene match. CDR1 MNHNY and CDR2 SVGAGI come from the germline V gene (reference sequence).